This is a list of T cell receptor beta chains from one sample in a study of identical twins' blood T cells. TCRdb processed the 5' RACE reads anew with MiXCR; each CDR3 protein has one entry. The table shows 350,000 to 400,000 distinct CDR3 sequences, with roughly 30% occurring only once. The sequencing sample was made of PBMCs. All receptors come from a woman aged 18 to 49 in good health. CDR3s include the opening cysteine and the closing phenylalanine or tryptophan. The D gene is left open where the match is weak. Some rows have no size entry. The others give once, few or many, or a class for an expanded clone.

d_gene	j_gene	abundance	v_gene	CDR3aa	CDR3nt
.	TRBJ2-2	few	TRBV20-1	CSARVDTGELFF	TGCAGTGCTAGAGTGGACACCGGGGAGCTGTTTTTT
TRBD2	TRBJ2-1	.	TRBV12-3/TRBV12-4	CASSGPLAGGPNEQFF	TGTGCCAGCAGTGGTCCACTAGCGGGAGGTCCCAATGAGCAGTTCTTC
TRBD1	TRBJ2-5	few	TRBV20-1	CSASGGTGVQETQYF	TGCAGTGCTTCCGGCGGGACAGGGGTTCAAGAGACCCAGTACTTC
.	TRBJ1-2	.	TRBV20-1	CSASSWGSNYGYTF	TGCAGTGCTAGTTCGTGGGGGAGTAACTATGGCTACACCTTC
.	TRBJ2-4	.	TRBV18	CASSPGGLDIQYF	TGTGCCAGCTCACCAGGGGGTTTAGACATTCAGTACTTC
.	TRBJ2-1	few	TRBV29-1	CSVDGHDREQFF	TGCAGCGTTGATGGCCACGACAGGGAGCAGTTCTTC
TRBD2	TRBJ2-3	.	TRBV7-9	CASRRTSDYTDTQYF	TGTGCCAGCAGGCGGACTAGCGACTACACAGATACGCAGTATTTT
.	TRBJ2-1	.	TRBV25-1	CASNFYNEQFF	TGTGCCAGCAATTTCTACAATGAGCAGTTCTTC
.	TRBJ1-5	few	TRBV11-3	CASSKAGRGNQPQHF	TGTGCCAGCAGCAAAGCTGGGAGGGGCAATCAGCCCCAGCATTTT
TRBD1	TRBJ1-1	.	TRBV20-1	CSATGTGPTEAFF	TGCAGTGCTACAGGGACAGGGCCCACTGAAGCTTTCTTT
TRBD1	TRBJ2-1	.	TRBV6-6	CASSRGQGPSNEQFF	TGTGCCAGCAGTCGCGGACAGGGCCCTTCGAATGAGCAGTTCTTC
.	TRBJ1-3	many	TRBV2	CASSIVDSGNTIYF	TGTGCCAGCAGTATAGTTGACTCTGGAAACACCATATATTTT
.	TRBJ1-1	few	TRBV20-1	CSARTRDQAFF	TGCAGTGCTAGAACACGAGACCAAGCTTTCTTT
.	TRBJ1-1	.	TRBV5-1	CASELTAHTEAFF	TGCGCCAGCGAACTGACAGCGCACACTGAAGCTTTCTTT
.	TRBJ1-1	once	TRBV7-9	CASSQQGQGTEAFF	TGTGCCAGCAGTCAACAGGGCCAGGGGACTGAAGCTTTCTTT
.	TRBJ1-2	many	TRBV10-3	CAISQGDTFYGYTF	TGTGCCATCAGCCAAGGGGACACCTTCTATGGCTACACCTTC
.	TRBJ2-7	few	TRBV4-2	CASSQFTRDTQYF	TGTGCCAGCAGCCAATTTACAAGGGACACCCAGTACTTC
TRBD2	TRBJ2-3	few	TRBV20-1	CSARGLAGGLLSTDTQYF	TGCAGTGCCCGGGGCCTAGCGGGGGGGCTCCTCAGCACAGATACGCAGTATTTT
.	TRBJ1-1	few	TRBV9	CASGDTEAFF	TGTGCCAGCGGAGACACTGAAGCTTTCTTT
.	TRBJ1-5	few	TRBV6-1	CASSEVLMGQPQHF	TGTGCCAGCAGTGAAGTTTTAATGGGTCAGCCCCAGCATTTT
TRBD2	TRBJ2-7	.	TRBV6-1	CASSEGTSGFDEQYF	TGTGCCAGCAGTGAAGGGACTAGTGGATTTGACGAGCAGTACTTC
TRBD1	TRBJ1-6	.	TRBV20-1	CSSIRGTVNSVYNSPLHF	TGCAGTTCTATACGAGGGACAGTGAATTCTGTCTATAATTCACCCCTCCACTTT
.	TRBJ1-1	few	TRBV27	CASSTTRAQYTEAFF	TGTGCCAGCAGCACGACCCGCGCGCAATACACTGAAGCTTTCTTT
.	TRBJ2-1	few	TRBV2	CASSARADNEQFF	TGTGCCAGCAGTGCCCGTGCAGACAATGAGCAGTTCTTC
.	TRBJ2-1	.	TRBV5-1	CASSLLDPGSNEQFF	TGCGCCAGCAGCTTGCTGGACCCAGGGTCGAATGAGCAGTTCTTC
.	TRBJ2-1	.	TRBV11-2	CASRRGSVNEQFF	TGTGCCAGCAGACGAGGGTCGGTGAATGAGCAGTTCTTC
TRBD2	TRBJ2-7	few	TRBV20-1	CSASKGTSSYEQYF	TGCAGTGCTTCCAAGGGGACTAGCTCCTACGAGCAGTACTTC
.	TRBJ2-7	.	TRBV28	CASSLQDYEQYF	TGTGCCAGCAGTTTGCAGGACTACGAGCAGTACTTC
TRBD2	TRBJ2-3	.	TRBV27	CASSDGSSGSTDTQYF	TGTGCCAGCAGTGATGGGTCTAGCGGGTCCACAGATACGCAGTATTTT
.	TRBJ2-3	.	TRBV6-5	CASSYSTPPDTQYF	TGTGCCAGCAGTTACTCGACACCCCCAGATACGCAGTATTTT
TRBD1	TRBJ1-3	.	TRBV5-6	CASSPLGQGANTIYF	TGTGCCAGCAGCCCCCTTGGACAGGGGGCTAACACCATATATTTT
.	TRBJ1-1	.	TRBV6-5	CASSSFGNTEAFF	TGTGCCAGCAGTTCCTTTGGGAACACTGAAGCTTTCTTT
.	TRBJ1-1	many	TRBV19	CASSIGGPMNTEAFF	TGTGCCAGTAGTATTGGGGGGCCCATGAACACTGAAGCTTTCTTT
.	TRBJ1-2	.	TRBV6-5	CASRDGKGYTF	TGTGCCAGCAGGGACGGAAAAGGCTACACCTTC
.	TRBJ1-3	.	TRBV7-9	CASSLSQGVGNTIYF	TGTGCCAGCAGCTTGAGTCAGGGTGTGGGAAACACCATATATTTT
.	TRBJ1-2	.	TRBV9	CASSLDVPHYGYTF	TGTGCCAGCAGCTTGGACGTGCCGCACTATGGCTACACCTTC
.	TRBJ2-1	many	TRBV20-1	CSARQAEQFF	TGCAGTGCTAGACAGGCGGAGCAGTTCTTC
.	TRBJ2-7	.	TRBV10-2	CASKRVDNYEQYF	TGCGCCAGCAAGAGGGTAGATAACTACGAGCAGTACTTC
.	TRBJ1-1	.	TRBV19	CASSIVHGNTEAFF	TGTGCCAGTAGTATAGTTCACGGGAACACTGAAGCTTTCTTT
TRBD2	TRBJ2-7	.	TRBV19	CASSLSGNRWYEQYF	TGTGCCAGTAGTCTGAGCGGGAACCGTTGGTACGAGCAGTACTTC
TRBD2	TRBJ2-1	few	TRBV20-1	CSARGSSGSSYNEQFF	TGCAGTGCTAGAGGGAGTAGCGGGAGCTCCTACAATGAGCAGTTCTTC
.	TRBJ1-1	.	TRBV19	CASADSLNTEAFF	TGTGCCAGTGCTGACAGCCTGAACACTGAAGCTTTCTTT
TRBD1	TRBJ2-1	.	TRBV20-1	CSASGTGGLYNEQFF	TGCAGTGCTAGTGGGACAGGGGGTCTCTACAATGAGCAGTTCTTC
.	TRBJ2-2	.	TRBV9	CASQTNTGEQFF	TGTGCAAGTCAGACGAACACCGGGGAGCAGTTTTTT
.	TRBJ2-7	few	TRBV11-2	CASSPLWPYEQYF	TGTGCCAGCAGCCCGTTGTGGCCCTACGAGCAGTACTTC
.	TRBJ1-5	.	TRBV7-9	CASSSTGTSNQPQHF	TGTGCCAGCAGCTCTACAGGGACGAGCAATCAGCCCCAGCATTTT